The clone carrying this T cell receptor (beta chain) came up many times. Its specificity is unknown. As the sequencing template, cDNA was produced by extracting RNA and reverse transcribing it. Produced via immunoSEQ multiplex PCR; TCRdb's table is partial and in-frame only. This sample carries some 200,000 clones, roughly 60% of them seen once, and the ten largest clones take 5.5% to 6%. CDR3 length equals 15 residues. Unmatched junction bases numbered 7, after V lost 4 bases and J lost 7 bases. Looked up from germline, CDR1 is MNHNY and CDR2 is SVGAGI (reference sequence). Specified treatment: oral pan-JAK inhibitor, 5-10 mg twice daily. Alopecia areata patients provided lesional scalp punch biopsies and peripheral blood. The authors sorted CD4+ and CD8+ T cells from PBMCs. These data belong to a study of CD8+ T cells in alopecia areata. Study summary: Patients took tofacitinib for 6 to 18 months, followed by 6 drug-free months.

The study's findings and limits: An increase in clonality over normal scalp was evident in lesional scalp, especially alopecia totalis/universalis.

This clonotype was obtained from a human donor with alopecia areata. The V call is TRBV6-6, the J call TRBJ2-1; TRBD2 agrees at 10 bases. Sequencing used CD4+ T cells sorted from blood, obtained at week 24, from a patient treated with tofacitinib. The CDR3 bases are TGTGCCAGCAGTTCCCTAGCGGGAGAGTTAAATGAGCAGTTCTTC. It is translated as CASSSLAGELNEQFF.